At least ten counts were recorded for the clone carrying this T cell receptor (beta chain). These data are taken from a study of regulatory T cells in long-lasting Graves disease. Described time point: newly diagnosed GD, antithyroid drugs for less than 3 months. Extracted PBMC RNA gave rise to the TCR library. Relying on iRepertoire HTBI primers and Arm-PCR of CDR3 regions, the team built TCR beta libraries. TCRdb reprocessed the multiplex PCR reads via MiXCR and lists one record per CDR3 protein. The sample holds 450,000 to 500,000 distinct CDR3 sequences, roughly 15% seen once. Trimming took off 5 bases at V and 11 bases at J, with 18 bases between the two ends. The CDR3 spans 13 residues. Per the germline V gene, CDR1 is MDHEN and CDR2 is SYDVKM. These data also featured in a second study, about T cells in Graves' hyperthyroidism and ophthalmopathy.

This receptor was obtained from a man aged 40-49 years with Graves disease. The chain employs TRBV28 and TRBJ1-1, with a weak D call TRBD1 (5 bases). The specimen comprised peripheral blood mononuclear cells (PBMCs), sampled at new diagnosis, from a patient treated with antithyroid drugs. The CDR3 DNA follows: TGTGCCAGCAGTGCCGGGACGTACAAAGAGGCTTTCTTT. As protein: CASSAGTYKEAFF.